The 23 T cell receptor beta chains below come from one sample, sequenced in a study of blood T cell repertoires in COVID-19 (dated by TCRdb to 2018 to 2021). Library prep was done by the immunoSEQ multiplex PCR assay. TCRdb took over this immuneACCESS table, retaining in-frame rearrangements with V and J assigned. Such tables are incomplete; in checked studies, under half of the missing clones stem from an unresolved V gene, and the remainder is unexplained. Present in this sample are about 200,000 clones, less than 90% of which were seen just once. The ten largest clones represent roughly 4.9% of the sample. The sequenced sample consisted of PBMCs or T cells enriched from blood (not recorded which). The receptors were sampled from a woman in her thirties who had been exposed to COVID-19.

The chain joins TRBV7-2 to TRBJ2-3, with a tentative D call TRBD2 (7 bases). This CDR3 is 15 amino acids long. Deletions cut 1 base from V and 7 bases from J, with 15 bases between. Germline lookup yields CDR1 SGHTA and CDR2 FQGNSA. The CDR3 DNA reads as TGTGCCAGCAGCTTAGAGGGGGGGCCCCTGCATACGCAGTATTTT. Encoded protein: CASSLEGGPLHTQYF.

V usage is TRBV11-3 and J usage is TRBJ1-5; no clear D. The V end lost 3 bases, the J end lost 4 bases, and 13 bases lay between the germline ends. In germline, CDR1 is SGHNT, CDR2 YENEEA. The CDR3 is 15 amino acids. The CDR3 region is CASSLPRLLNQPQHF. CDR3 sequence (DNA): TGTGCCAGCAGCTTGCCCAGGTTATTGAATCAGCCCCAGCATTTT.

This chain joins TRBV13 and TRBJ2-2, with 8 bases fitting TRBD2. CDR1 is PRHDT, CDR2 FYEKMQ, per germline (reference sequence). Trimming cost V 5 bases and J 5 bases; bases outside gene matches: 10. This CDR3 comprises 16 residues. The CDR3 here is CASSNGPGLGTGELFF. CDR3 DNA sequence: TGTGCCAGCAGCAACGGCCCGGGACTAGGTACCGGGGAGCTGTTTTTT.

With respect to this clone: Other DNA sequences in the sample encode the same CDR3. J is TRBJ1-2 and V is TRBV5-1; D is undetermined. Germline-derived CDR1 and CDR2 are SGHRS and YFSETQ. There are 13 residues in the CDR3. Between the trimmed V and J ends, which lost 2 bases and 7 bases, there was a span of 12 bases. DNA for the CDR3: TGCGCCAGCAGCTTTGGAGGGAACGGTGGCTACACCTTC. Translation: CASSFGGNGGYTF. Filled out from reference TRBV5-1 and TRBJ1-2, the complete variable domain reads KAGVTQTPRYLIKTRGQQVTLSCSPISGHRSVSWYQQTPGQGLQFLFEYFSETQRNKGNFPGRFSGRQFSNSRSEMNVSTLELGDSALYLCASSFGGNGGYTFGSGTRLTVV.

This chain connects TRBV10-2 to TRBJ1-5; D unresolved. V lost 3 bases and J lost 6, with 15 bases in between. Germline V CDR1 and CDR2: WSHSY, SAAADI. CDR3 length: 15 residues. Here the CDR3 reads CASSDYLTSGQPQHF. CDR3 DNA sequence: TGCGCCAGCAGTGATTACCTAACTTCGGGTCAGCCCCAGCATTTT.

This clone was seen once. The gene calls are TRBV4-2 and TRBJ1-5; D call uncertain. V was trimmed by 3 bases and J by 0 bases, leaving 9 bases between them. The V gene's germline CDR1 is LGHNA and CDR2 YNFKEQ. This CDR3 contains 15 residues. CDR3 DNA sequence: TGTGCCAGCAGCCATGGAGACGATAGCAATCAGCCCCAGCATTTT. This sequence encodes CASSHGDDSNQPQHF.

V is TRBV7-8 and J is TRBJ2-1; TRBD2 matches 7 bases. Losses at the gene ends were 7 bases for V and 5 bases for J; bases not matched to a gene: 11. CDR1 and CDR2 from the germline V gene are SGHVS and FQNEAQ. CDR3 length: 15 residues. CDR3 in DNA: TGTGCCAGCAACCCGCCGGGACTAACGGACAATGAGCAGTTCTTC. It yields the protein CASNPPGLTDNEQFF.

This chain joins TRBV7-3 and TRBJ1-3; D might be TRBD1 (5 bases). Trimming shortened V by 4 bases and J by 0 bases, and 10 bases separated the two germline ends. Germline V gene sequence: CDR1 SGHTA, CDR2 FQGTGA. The CDR3 length is 15 residues. CDR3 residues: CASSSPGISGNTIYF. CDR3 DNA: TGTGCCAGCAGCTCCCCAGGGATCTCTGGAAACACCATATATTTT.

This chain connects TRBV18 to TRBJ2-6; TRBD1 is a possible D gene (6 bases). CDR3 length: 18 amino acids. With 3 bases removed from V and 4 bases from J, the gap between germline ends came to 19 bases. Per germline, CDR1 KGHSH and CDR2 LQKENI. The CDR3: CASSPRSVGAGGANVLTF. CDR3 nucleotide sequence: TGTGCCAGCTCACCGCGTAGTGTGGGGGCTGGCGGGGCCAACGTCCTGACTTTC.

This clone has a handful of counts. The chain recombines TRBV6-2 or TRBV6-3 with TRBJ2-7; 7 bases map to TRBD1. The CDR3 extends over 13 amino acids. The V and J ends lost 2 bases and 6 bases, in that order; junction bases with no gene match: 4. Germline-derived CDR1 and CDR2 are MNHEY and SVGEGT. The DNA of the CDR3 is TGTGCCAGCAGTTACGCAACAGGGGCCGAGCAGTACTTC. This encodes CASSYATGAEQYF.

V and J are TRBV10-3 and TRBJ2-7; TRBD2 aligns across 7 bases. This CDR3 region has 16 residues. CDR1 is ENHRY and CDR2 is SYGVKD in the germline V gene. With V trimmed by 8 bases and J by 2 bases, 15 bases remained unmatched. CDR3 in amino acids: CAIGGRRVTVPYEQYF. CDR3 coding DNA: TGTGCCATCGGCGGGAGAAGGGTCACCGTCCCCTACGAGCAGTACTTC.

This chain connects TRBV5-4 to TRBJ1-2; 10 bases map to TRBD1. Germline CDR1 and CDR2: SGHNT and YYREEE (reference sequence). The CDR3 loop spans 15 amino acids. Losses at the gene ends were 4 bases for V and 8 bases for J; bases not matched to a gene: 11. The CDR3 nucleotides are TGTGCCAGCAGCCTGACAGGGGGCGCGATGGAAGGCTACACCTTC. Its translation: CASSLTGGAMEGYTF.

This clone was recorded a few times. This chain joins TRBV11-2 and TRBJ2-7, with 10 nucleotides matching TRBD1. With 0 bases clipped from V and 4 bases from J, the junction kept 9 bases outside the gene matches. The CDR3 length is 17 residues. The germline V gene has CDR1 SGHAT and CDR2 FQNNGV. CDR3 amino acids: CASSLDRQGALKYEQYF. The DNA for the CDR3 is TGTGCCAGCAGCTTAGATAGACAGGGGGCCCTCAAGTACGAGCAGTACTTC.

The chain couples TRBV9 to TRBJ1-1; 9 bases fit TRBD1. Trimming at V came to 4 bases and at J to 1 base, leaving 5 bases not matched to a gene. Germline values: CDR1 SGDLS, CDR2 YYNGEE. This CDR3 spans 15 amino acids. The CDR3 reads CASSLQGAWNTEAFF. The CDR3 DNA reads TGTGCCAGCAGCCTACAGGGGGCGTGGAACACTGAAGCTTTCTTT.

The chain has TRBV6-6 and TRBJ1-2; D might be TRBD1 (6 bases). From germline, CDR1 is MNHNY and CDR2 SVGAGI (reference sequence). The CDR3 extends over 18 amino acids. The V end lost 5 bases, the J end lost 8 bases, and 30 bases lay between the germline ends. CDR3 in amino acids: CASSLPRGGSDAVWGYTF. DNA of the CDR3: TGTGCCAGCAGTCTTCCTCGGGGGGGCTCGGATGCCGTCTGGGGCTACACCTTC.

The chain links TRBV3-1 (or the pseudogene TRBV3-2) to TRBJ1-5; possible D gene TRBD1, 5 bases. Germline CDR1 and CDR2: LGHDT and YNNKEL (reference sequence). Trimming stripped 4 bases from V and 3 bases from J, with 7 bases between. The CDR3 has 13 amino acids. The CDR3 spells CASSRRDNQPQHF. The CDR3 DNA sequence: TGTGCCAGCAGCCGCAGGGACAATCAGCCCCAGCATTTT.

The V gene is TRBV18, the J gene TRBJ2-3, with 8 bases identical to TRBD2. Germline V CDR1 and CDR2: KGHSH, LQKENI. The CDR3 extends over 14 amino acids. Losses at the gene ends were 0 bases for V and 9 bases for J; bases not matched to a gene: 5. The CDR3 spells CASSPPAGEGTQYF. CDR3 DNA sequence: TGTGCCAGCTCACCACCAGCGGGGGAGGGCACGCAGTATTTT.

The chain employs TRBV5-6 and TRBJ2-1; TRBD2 matches 8 bases. V shed 2 bases, J shed 2 bases, and the junction held 0 bases outside the gene matches. There are 14 residues in the CDR3. Germline CDR1 and CDR2: SGHDT and YYEEEE. The CDR3 sequence is CASSFGGAYNEQFF. The CDR3 DNA reads as TGTGCCAGCAGCTTCGGGGGGGCCTACAATGAGCAGTTCTTC.

This clone was picked up many times. The chain is built from TRBV19 and TRBJ2-2, with TRBD1 matching 8 bases. J gave up 4 bases and V 1 base, and 14 bases lay outside the gene matches. The CDR3 totals 19 residues. Germline V lookup: CDR1 LNHDA, CDR2 SQIVND (reference sequence). The CDR3 region is CASSIGQGSLVSGTGELFF. DNA of the CDR3: TGTGCCAGTAGTATAGGACAGGGGAGTCTGGTTAGTGGCACCGGGGAGCTGTTTTTT.

The rearrangement uses TRBV12-3 or TRBV12-4 and TRBJ1-2; D might be TRBD1 (5 bases). The CDR3 runs to 13 residues. Trimming removed 5 bases at V and 7 bases at J, with 14 bases between. CDR3 protein: CASSPGGTSGYTF. CDR3 nucleotides: TGTGCCAGCAGTCCCGGAGGGACCTCTGGCTACACCTTC.

The rearrangement joins TRBV5-4 to TRBJ2-7; no clear D gene. V was pared by 0 bases and J by 5 bases, with 3 bases between. There are 11 residues in the CDR3. The germline V gene encodes CDR1 SGHNT and CDR2 YYREEE (reference sequence). The CDR3 here is CASSLADEQYF. As DNA, the CDR3 is TGTGCCAGCAGCTTGGCGGACGAGCAGTACTTC.

The chain combines TRBV14 with TRBJ1-4, with 8 bases identical to TRBD1. J was trimmed by 2 bases and V by 4 bases; bases with no gene match: 6. The CDR3 runs to 16 residues. CDR1 and CDR2 (germline): SGHDN, FVKESK. In DNA, the CDR3 is TGTGCCAGCAGCCGAAACCGGGACAGGACTAATGAAAAACTGTTTTTT. It encodes CASSRNRDRTNEKLFF.

The chain combines TRBV10-2 with TRBJ2-3, with 10 bases identical to TRBD2. This CDR3 spans 16 amino acids. V dropped 5 bases and J dropped 5; count of bases not matched to a gene: 10. Germline V gene sequence: CDR1 WSHSY, CDR2 SAAADI. The DNA for the CDR3 is TGCGCCAGCAGTTCCTTTCAGCGGGGGGGCGGAGATACGCAGTATTTT. Protein product: CASSSFQRGGGDTQYF.